A selection of T cell receptor beta chains follows, all from one sample in a study of somatic mutations in cytotoxic T cells in rheumatoid arthritis. Only in-frame clones appear in the TCRdb table, and some are missing; sequencing was by immunoSEQ multiplex PCR. This table has some 14,000 clones, about nine tenths appearing once. The sequenced sample was CD4+ T cells sorted from blood. These receptors all stem from a man in his 70s with rheumatoid arthritis. CDR3s include the opening cysteine and the closing phenylalanine or tryptophan. Each record gives: clone size, J gene, D gene, V gene, CDR3 protein, CDR3 DNA. D genes are given only for firm matches. Clone size is stated in some rows and not others, as once, few, many or a class when expanded.

-,TRBJ1-6,TRBD1,TRBV25-1,CASSEPQGRNSPLHF,TGTGCCAGCAGTGAACCACAGGGGAGGAATTCACCCCTCCACTTT
-,TRBJ1-1,-,TRBV7-3,CASSLQGSTEAFF,TGTGCCAGCAGCTTACAGGGGAGCACTGAAGCTTTCTTT
-,TRBJ1-1,-,TRBV5-1,CASSLAGSTEAFF,TGCGCCAGCAGCTTGGCAGGGTCCACTGAAGCTTTCTTT
-,TRBJ1-2,-,TRBV5-1,CASSLEGGAAYGYTF,TGCGCCAGCAGCTTGGAGGGGGGGGCGGCCTATGGCTACACCTTC
-,TRBJ1-2,-,TRBV6-5,CASSSPQTAGYGYTF,TGTGCCAGCAGTTCACCCCAGACAGCGGGCTATGGCTACACCTTC
once,TRBJ2-1,-,TRBV5-1,CASSLGQGYNEQFF,TGCGCCAGCAGCTTGGGTCAGGGCTACAATGAGCAGTTCTTC
-,TRBJ2-3,TRBD1,TRBV5-1,CASSLTGTGFTDTQYF,TGCGCCAGCAGCCTGACCGGGACAGGGTTCACGGATACGCAGTATTTT
-,TRBJ1-2,-,TRBV5-4,CASASQGVYGYTF,TGTGCCAGCGCCTCTCAAGGGGTCTATGGCTACACCTTC
-,TRBJ2-1,TRBD2,TRBV7-3,CASSLGGRTLAGKNEQFF,TGTGCCAGCAGCTTAGGGGGACGGACACTAGCGGGAAAGAATGAGCAGTTCTTC
-,TRBJ2-7,TRBD1,TRBV28,CASSTGTGAYEQYF,TGTGCCAGCAGTACCGGGACAGGGGCCTACGAGCAGTACTTC
few,TRBJ2-5,-,TRBV11-3,CASSSRPSGETQYF,TGTGCCAGCAGCAGTAGGCCAAGCGGAGAGACCCAGTACTTC
-,TRBJ2-5,TRBD1,TRBV10-3,CAISEWTGGKETQYF,TGTGCCATCAGTGAGTGGACAGGGGGTAAAGAGACCCAGTACTTC
-,TRBJ1-2,TRBD1,TRBV7-3,CASSPGTGGGYGYTF,TGTGCCAGCAGCCCGGGGACAGGGGGCGGGTATGGCTACACCTTC